The clone carrying this T cell receptor beta chain was found many times. No antigen is known for it. This sample is drawn from a study of T cells after posttransplantation cyclophosphamide. Clones were read by immunoSEQ multiplex PCR, and TCRdb kept only the in-frame ones, dropping some. Listed for the sample are around 5,000 clones, none seen a single time. Overall study findings and caveats: TRB clonality was highly associated with recipient CMV seropositivity and reactivation. Later post-transplant blood repertoires were often dominated by donor CD8+ memory clones.

Busulfan-fludarabine conditioning, marrow transplant, and cyclophosphamide on days +3 and +4 were administered. The receptor's source is a male patient aged 55 to 69 who received an allogeneic stem cell transplant from a related donor, was CMV-positive, and had acute GVHD only. Some T cells here may be from the graft donor. The sequences come from PBMCs, collected 350 to 400 days after allogeneic stem cell transplant with posttransplant cyclophosphamide.

CDR3 loop: CATSRDRGAAYEQYF. The DNA of the CDR3 is TGTGCCACCAGCAGAGATCGGGGGGCCGCCTACGAGCAGTACTTC. The V call is TRBV15, the J call TRBJ2-7; TRBD2 might be the D (7 bases). The V end lost 0 bases, the J end lost 2 bases, and 11 bases lay between the germline ends. Germline CDR1 reads LNHNV; CDR2 reads YYDKDF (reference sequence). CDR3 length: 15 amino acids.